This TCR beta chain came from a study of OX40 agonist ivuxolimab in advanced cancers. Overall study findings and caveats: In a subset of nonresponders, normalized T-cell clonal expansion was also low. Expansion of clones was among the lowest in partial responders at 0.1-3.0 mg/kg.

Repertoires were generated with immunoSEQ multiplex PCR, while TCRdb's copy carries only in-frame clones and drops some. Seen here are about 35,000 clones, 84% observed once, and the top ten hold 1.5% to 2%. As to this clone: Its target is not known.

Germline V gene lookup returns CDR1 SGHRS and CDR2 YFSETQ. The length of the CDR3 is 15 residues. Trimming took 3 bases from V and 8 from J; bases not matched to a gene: 8. Blood draws occurred at baseline, cycle 4 day 1, and cycle 7 day 1. The J gene is TRBJ1-4, the V gene TRBV5-1; 9 bases fit TRBD1. The sequence was collected from an adult with an advanced solid tumor such as melanoma, head and neck, liver or kidney cancer. The sample in question was CD4+ or CD8+ T cells sorted from blood, obtained in a trial of the OX40 agonist ivuxolimab. CDR3 nucleotides: TGCGCCAGCAGCTCCGACAGGGGGGCCGGGGAAAAACTGTTTTTT. It encodes CASSSDRGAGEKLFF.